Here is one T cell receptor beta chain with its context. Its antigen is as yet unknown. These data belong to a study of T-cell memory formation after mild COVID-19. Study summary: The two donors had largely donor-specific TCR clusters. General study results and limits: CD4+ bias marked clones expanding day 15 to 37, unlike balanced contracting clones. Contracting CD4+ clones sat mainly in CM and EM; CD8+ in EMRA.

The V gene's germline CDR1 is SGHVS and CDR2 FQNEAQ. This CDR3 contains 17 residues. V gave up 2 bases and J gave up 6 bases; unmatched junction bases: 7. It was 5'RACE with constant-segment primers that produced the TCR alpha and TCR beta cDNA libraries, which carried sample barcodes and UMIs. In TCRdb, the 5' RACE reads were re-called with MiXCR into one record per CDR3 protein. The table has approximately 150,000 distinct CDR3 sequences, 19% seen once; the top ten hold approximately 2%. The clonotype originates from an adult woman who had mild COVID-19 (a few samples of this study predate the infection). Cell type and time point are not known. The chain uses TRBV7-8 and TRBJ2-2; TRBD2 matches at 12 bases. The specimen was PBMCs or a T cell subset sorted from them (not recorded which). CDR3 DNA sequence: TGTGCCAGCAGCTTAAGGCTAGCGGGGGGGCGCCCCGGGGAGCTGTTTTTT. Protein sequence: CASSLRLAGGRPGELFF.